Below are 32 T cell receptor beta chains sequenced from a single sample in a study of cytomegalovirus exposure and HLA in healthy donors. The PCR was carried out with 60 Vbeta primers and 13 Jbeta primers. The assay was immunoSEQ multiplex PCR, and TCRdb's table has in-frame clones only and misses some. This table holds under 300,000 clones, 65% to 85% found once. The specimen sequenced was PBMCs. The receptors were sampled from a female donor in good health and CMV-seronegative.

In its sample, this clone was seen once. J is TRBJ2-1 and V is TRBV6-1; D is uncertain. From germline, CDR1 is MNHNS and CDR2 SASEGT. V lost 1 base to trimming and J lost 10 bases, with 11 bases between them. This CDR3 contains 13 residues. The CDR3, as DNA: TGTGCCAGCAGTGAAGATTTCGCTGGCGAGCAGTTCTTC. It codes for CASSEDFAGEQFF.

The V gene is TRBV28, the J gene TRBJ2-7; D may be TRBD1 (6 bases). Trimming pared 2 bases from V and 3 bases from J, leaving 17 bases between. This CDR3 has 16 residues. Germline CDR1 MDHEN, CDR2 SYDVKM. The CDR3 sequence is CASSLGGTKRIYEQYF. DNA of the CDR3: TGTGCCAGCAGTTTAGGGGGCACAAAGCGGATCTACGAGCAGTACTTC.

This clone has more than one count but fewer than ten. V and J are TRBV4-1 and TRBJ2-7, with 10 bases matching TRBD2. V trimming: 1 base; J trimming: 5 bases; junction bases outside the gene matches: 5. The germline gives CDR1 MGHRA, CDR2 YSYEKL. The CDR3 has 15 amino acids. The CDR3, as DNA: TGCGCCAGCAGCCAAGGAGGGCTAGCGGGAGACGAGCAGTACTTC. It is translated as CASSQGGLAGDEQYF.

The chain has TRBV2 and TRBJ1-2; 7 positions match TRBD1. The CDR3 has 15 residues. Germline CDR1 and CDR2: SNHLY and FYNNEI. Unmatched junction bases numbered 6, after V lost 3 bases and J lost 2 bases. The CDR3 loop is CASSDSEGANYGYTF. CDR3 in DNA: TGTGCCAGCAGTGACAGCGAGGGGGCAAACTATGGCTACACCTTC.

This chain links TRBV9 with TRBJ1-5; no reliable D call. Trimming removed 4 bases from V and 7 bases from J, with 15 bases in between. CDR3 length: 14 amino acids. CDR1 and CDR2 (germline): SGDLS, YYNGEE. CDR3 in DNA: TGTGCCAGCAGCCCTGGAGTAGGTGAACAGCCCCAGCATTTT. Amino acid sequence: CASSPGVGEQPQHF. The full variable domain, with the rest looked up from reference TRBV9 and TRBJ1-5, is DSGVTQTPKHLITATGQRVTLRCSPRSGDLSVYWYQQSLDQGLQFLIQYYNGEERAKGNILERFSAQQFPDLHSELNLSSLELGDSALYFCASSPGVGEQPQHFGDGTRLSIL.

The chain combines TRBV28 with TRBJ2-7, with 8 bases fitting TRBD1. CDR3 size: 16 residues. Germline assignment: CDR1 MDHEN and CDR2 SYDVKM. Trimming removed 4 bases from V and 4 bases from J; junction bases left unmatched: 12. The CDR3 reads CASSSPGQAFGYEQYF. In DNA form, the CDR3 reads TGTGCCAGCAGTTCACCGGGACAGGCTTTCGGGTACGAGCAGTACTTC.

J is TRBJ2-1 and V is TRBV4-1, with TRBD2 as a possible D gene (6 bases). Germline CDR1 reads MGHRA; CDR2 reads YSYEKL. CDR3 length: 17 residues. Trimming pared 3 bases from V and 7 bases from J, leaving 22 bases between. CDR3 nucleotide sequence: TGCGCCAGCAGCCAGAATGTGTTCGGGACTGGCCTTAATGAGCAGTTCTTC. Its protein product is CASSQNVFGTGLNEQFF.

This clone came up once. This chain connects TRBV11-3 to TRBJ2-4, with 14 bases aligning to TRBD2. Losses at the gene ends were 4 bases for V and 11 bases for J; bases not matched to a gene: 4. Looked up from germline, CDR1 is SGHNT and CDR2 is YENEEA. The CDR3 runs 14 residues. The DNA of the CDR3 is TGTGCCAGCAGCTACAGGACTAGCGGGAGGTTTCAGTACTTC. This codes for CASSYRTSGRFQYF.

The rearrangement links TRBV5-1 to TRBJ1-1; D unclear. V was trimmed by 0 bases and J by 0 bases, leaving 15 bases between them. The germline gives CDR1 SGHRS, CDR2 YFSETQ. CDR3 length: 17 amino acids. The CDR3: CASSLAAAGVMNTEAFF. The CDR3 region has the DNA TGCGCCAGCAGCTTGGCCGCTGCCGGGGTTATGAACACTGAAGCTTTCTTT.

For this clone: This sample also contains other DNA sequences that code for the same CDR3. Written as DNA, the CDR3 is TGTGCCAGCAGTCTCGGACAGGGGAACGGCTACACCTTC. It specifies CASSLGQGNGYTF. V and J are TRBV28 and TRBJ1-2; 9 positions match TRBD1. This CDR3 region has 13 residues. The trim removed 5 bases at V and 8 bases at J, leaving 6 bases unmatched. The germline V gene has CDR1 MDHEN and CDR2 SYDVKM.

This clone occurred a few times. This chain uses TRBV11-3 with TRBJ1-4, with D possibly being TRBD1 (5 bases). In germline, CDR1 is SGHNT, CDR2 YENEEA. V gave up 3 bases and J gave up 8 bases, with 13 bases separating them. This CDR3 has 14 residues. CDR3 sequence (DNA): TGTGCCAGCAGCTTCAGGAGGGGCGACGAAAAACTGTTTTTT. This codes for CASSFRRGDEKLFF.

V gene TRBV27 combines with J gene TRBJ2-5, with 7 nucleotides matching TRBD1. J gave up 4 bases and V 4 bases, and 15 bases lay outside the gene matches. In germline, CDR1 is MNHEY, CDR2 SMNVEV (reference sequence). The CDR3 runs to 17 residues. CDR3 DNA sequence: TGTGCCAGCAGTTCCGACAGGGAATCGCTAAACGGAGAGACCCAGTACTTC. Translation gives CASSSDRESLNGETQYF.

Concerning this clone itself: At one end, the junction sequence differs from germline, possibly due to a read error. The chain carries TRBV7-9 and TRBJ1-5, with D possibly matching TRBD1 (5 bases). CDR1 SEHNR and CDR2 FQNEAQ come from the germline V gene (reference sequence). CDR3 size: 11 residues. The CDR3 DNA reads TGTTCCAGCAGCTCAGGGTATATCAAGCATTTT. Protein: CSSSSGYIKHF.

This sequence joins TRBV18 and TRBJ2-7; D possibly corresponds to TRBD2 (6 bases). The V gene's germline CDR1 is KGHSH and CDR2 LQKENI. V lost 2 bases to trimming and J lost 5 bases, with 19 bases between them. The length of the CDR3 is 16 residues. CDR3 DNA sequence: TGTGCCAGCTCACCAGCGGGATGGGTTGCGTCGAACGAGCAGTACTTC. Translating gives CASSPAGWVASNEQYF.

The V and J genes are TRBV6-6 and TRBJ2-3; 7 positions agree with TRBD1. V gave up 7 bases and J gave up 3 bases; unmatched junction bases: 7. Germline V CDR1 and CDR2: MNHNY, SVGAGI (reference sequence). The CDR3 contains 14 residues. CDR3 nucleotide sequence: TGTGCCAGCAACCCTTCAGGGGGTACAGATACGCAGTATTTT. Its protein product is CASNPSGGTDTQYF.

The V gene is TRBV4-1, the J gene TRBJ2-2; D is possibly TRBD1 (5 bases). This CDR3 has 12 amino acids. CDR1 MGHRA and CDR2 YSYEKL come from the germline V gene. V dropped 6 bases and J dropped 5 bases, with 7 bases sitting between them. CDR3 protein: CASSPGTGELFF. CDR3 coding DNA: TGCGCCAGCAGTCCAGGGACCGGGGAGCTGTTTTTT.

The V and J genes are TRBV9 and TRBJ2-1; 9 nucleotides line up with TRBD2. Per the germline V gene, CDR1 is SGDLS and CDR2 is YYNGEE. Losses at the gene ends were 3 bases for V and 7 bases for J; bases not matched to a gene: 8. The CDR3 totals 15 residues. CDR3 nucleotide sequence: TGTGCCAGCAGCGCCGGGGGACTAGCTGTGAATGAGCAGTTCTTC. Its protein product is CASSAGGLAVNEQFF.

This clone was seen only a few times. This rearrangement joins TRBV11-3 to TRBJ2-7; 10 nucleotides align to TRBD1. CDR3 size: 13 residues. Unmatched junction bases numbered 3, after V lost 5 bases and J lost 5 bases. Germline CDR1 SGHNT, CDR2 YENEEA. CDR3 bases: TGTGCCAGCAGCGACAGGGGGCGGGACGAGCAGTACTTC. Translation: CASSDRGRDEQYF.

The chain couples TRBV4-2 to TRBJ1-3; TRBD1 is a possible D gene (6 bases). Per the germline V gene, CDR1 is LGHNA and CDR2 is YNFKEQ. CDR3 length: 13 residues. Trimming stripped 10 bases from V and 7 bases from J, with 17 bases between. The CDR3 sequence is CATPEGGPNTIYF. The CDR3 DNA reads as TGTGCCACCCCAGAAGGGGGACCCAACACCATATATTTT.

The chain joins TRBV25-1 to TRBJ1-2; D is ambiguous. CDR3 length equals 13 residues. V gave up 6 bases and J gave up 2 bases, with 10 bases separating them. The germline CDR1 and CDR2 sequences are MGHDK and SYGVNS. DNA for the CDR3: TGTGCCAGCAGCCGGACTGAGAACTATGGCTACACCTTC. Translating gives CASSRTENYGYTF.

V usage is TRBV5-6 and J usage is TRBJ2-7, with 10 bases identical to TRBD2. V shed 7 bases, J shed 6 bases, and the junction held 10 bases outside the gene matches. Germline-derived CDR1 and CDR2 are SGHDT and YYEEEE. The CDR3 runs 14 residues. CDR3 amino acids: CASRRWEREGEQYF. CDR3 DNA: TGTGCCAGCCGGAGGTGGGAGCGGGAGGGCGAGCAGTACTTC.

V is TRBV2 and J is TRBJ1-6, with a weak D call TRBD1 (5 bases). The CDR3 consists of 15 residues. Germline CDR1 SNHLY, CDR2 FYNNEI. Trimming took off 4 bases at V and 6 bases at J, with 13 bases between the two ends. CDR3 sequence: CASSGIGAPNSPLHF. CDR3 bases: TGTGCCAGCAGTGGGATAGGGGCACCTAATTCACCCCTCCACTTT.

The chain has TRBV28 and TRBJ2-1; 9 bases map to TRBD2. CDR1 is MDHEN and CDR2 is SYDVKM in the germline V gene. The junction had 10 bases not matched to a gene; V was cut back by 4 bases and J by 6 bases. This CDR3 contains 16 residues. CDR3 bases: TGTGCCAGCAGTTCTACGGGACTAGCTTCTGTCAATGAGCAGTTCTTC. This sequence encodes CASSSTGLASVNEQFF.

This clone was picked up one time. The rearrangement uses TRBV7-9 and TRBJ2-1, with 11 bases lining up with TRBD2. Trimming at V came to 5 bases and at J to 3 bases, leaving 9 bases not matched to a gene. Looked up from germline, CDR1 is SEHNR and CDR2 is FQNEAQ (reference sequence). The CDR3 is 17 residues long. The CDR3 DNA reads as TGTGCCAGCAGCGCCGGACTAGCGGGCTTTGGCTACAATGAGCAGTTCTTC. It is translated as CASSAGLAGFGYNEQFF.

The rearrangement joins TRBV28 to TRBJ1-1; 7 nucleotides line up with TRBD1. Germline CDR1 and CDR2: MDHEN and SYDVKM. The length of the CDR3 is 15 residues. Trimming removed 7 bases from V and 4 bases from J; junction bases left unmatched: 12. The CDR3 loop reads CASTKARGRSTEAFF. The CDR3 DNA sequence: TGTGCCAGCACCAAGGCCAGGGGGAGAAGCACTGAAGCTTTCTTT.

The chain employs TRBV5-1 and TRBJ2-7; perhaps TRBD2 as D (5 bases). The V end lost 7 bases, the J end lost 2 bases, and 19 bases lay between the germline ends. Germline CDR1 SGHRS, CDR2 YFSETQ. The CDR3 contains 15 residues. Written as DNA, the CDR3 is TGCGCCAGCGCCCGAGGGCAGGCATCAACCTACGAGCAGTACTTC. This encodes CASARGQASTYEQYF.

The chain employs TRBV6-6 and TRBJ2-7; 10 bases agree with TRBD1. This CDR3 contains 15 residues. The V segment lost 5 bases and the J segment 6 bases; nucleotides outside the gene matches: 10. Germline-derived CDR1 and CDR2 are MNHNY and SVGAGI (reference sequence). The CDR3 spells CASSTRGTGVSEQYF. CDR3 bases: TGTGCCAGCAGTACTCGCGGGACAGGGGTAAGCGAGCAGTACTTC.

In its sample, this clone was seen a few times. The chain has TRBV28 and TRBJ1-1, with 8 bases aligning to TRBD1. J was trimmed by 5 bases and V by 6 bases; bases with no gene match: 8. The CDR3 is 14 amino acids. CDR1 and CDR2 from the germline V gene are MDHEN and SYDVKM. Here the CDR3 reads CASRPSGGGTEAFF. CDR3 nucleotide sequence: TGTGCCAGCAGACCATCAGGGGGCGGAACTGAAGCTTTCTTT. Using reference TRBV28 and TRBJ1-1 for the parts outside the CDR3, the full variable domain is DVKVTQSSRYLVKRTGEKVFLECVQDMDHENMFWYRQDPGLGLRLIYFSYDVKMKEKGDIPEGYSVSREKKERFSLILESASTNQTSMYLCASRPSGGGTEAFFGQGTRLTVV.

This clone was seen only a few times. V is TRBV28 and J is TRBJ2-2; 7 bases fit TRBD2. This CDR3 region has 17 residues. J was trimmed by 8 bases and V by 2 bases; bases with no gene match: 14. Per germline, CDR1 MDHEN and CDR2 SYDVKM. The CDR3 DNA reads TGTGCCAGCAGTTTAGGGGGGGTAAATGGAGCGAGAGGGGAGCTGTTTTTT. Its translation is CASSLGGVNGARGELFF.

Concerning this clone: Other DNA sequences in this specimen translate into the identical CDR3. The chain joins TRBV29-1 to TRBJ1-1, with D hard to call. The CDR3 runs to 15 residues. The germline V and J ends were trimmed by 5 bases and 1 base, with 17 bases remaining between them. Germline loops: CDR1 SQVTM, CDR2 ANQGSEA. CDR3: CSVCTRQARNTEAFF. CDR3 nucleotides: TGCAGCGTTTGTACCAGGCAGGCGCGGAACACTGAAGCTTTCTTT.

The rearrangement links TRBV6-5 to TRBJ2-7, with D possibly being TRBD1 (5 bases). The ends were cut back, 2 bases at V and 1 base at J, with 15 bases in the middle. The CDR3 is made up of 16 amino acids. In germline, CDR1 is MNHEY, CDR2 SVGAGI. DNA of the CDR3: TGTGCCAGCAGTTACGGTCGTGGGGCTGGGTCCTACGAGCAGTACTTC. It codes for CASSYGRGAGSYEQYF.

The count of this clone is one. The chain links TRBV9 to TRBJ1-2, with 7 bases aligning to TRBD1. V was pared by 3 bases and J by 8 bases, with 7 bases of the junction left unmatched. CDR3 size: 13 residues. In germline, CDR1 is SGDLS, CDR2 YYNGEE. The CDR3 loop reads CASSATTGRGYTF. CDR3 nucleotide sequence: TGTGCCAGCAGCGCGACGACAGGGAGAGGCTACACCTTC.